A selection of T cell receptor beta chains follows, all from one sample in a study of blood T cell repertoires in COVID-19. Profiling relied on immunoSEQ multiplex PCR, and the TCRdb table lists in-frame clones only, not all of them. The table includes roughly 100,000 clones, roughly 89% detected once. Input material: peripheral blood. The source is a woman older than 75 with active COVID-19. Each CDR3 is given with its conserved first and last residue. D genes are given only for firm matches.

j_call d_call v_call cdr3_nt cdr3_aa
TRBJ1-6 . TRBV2 TGTGCCACCAAGGAAGACAGGAACTCCTATAATTCACCCCTCCACTTT CATKEDRNSYNSPLHF
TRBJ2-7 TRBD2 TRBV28 TGTGCCAGCACAGCGGGAGGGCCCCCCGAGCAGTACTTC CASTAGGPPEQYF
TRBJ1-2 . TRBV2 TGTGCCAGCAGCCCTGATCAGGGGAACCATGGCTACACCTTC CASSPDQGNHGYTF
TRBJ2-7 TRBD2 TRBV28 TGTGCCAGCACCCCGGGGGGGGGACTAGCATTGGGCTACGAGCAGTACTTC CASTPGGGLALGYEQYF
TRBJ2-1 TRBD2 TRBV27 TGTGCCAGCAGTCGGGAGGGACGGACTGAGCAGTTCTTC CASSREGRTEQFF
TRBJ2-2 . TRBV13 TGTGCCAGCAGATCACACGCCGGGGAGCTGTTTTTT CASRSHAGELFF
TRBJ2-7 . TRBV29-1 TGCAGCGTTGTTCCGGGTTTTGGGTACGAGCAGTACTTC CSVVPGFGYEQYF
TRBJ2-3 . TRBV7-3 TGTGCCAGCAGCTTAGGAGGCGGGCGTTTGTCCAGCACAGATACGCAGTATTTT CASSLGGGRLSSTDTQYF
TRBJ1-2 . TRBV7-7 TGTGCTAGCAGCTTAATCCGCGCTCGAGGCTACACCTTC CASSLIRARGYTF
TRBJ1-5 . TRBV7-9 TGTGCCAGCAGCTCAGTCAGGGGATCGGGCAATCAGCCCCAGCATTTT CASSSVRGSGNQPQHF
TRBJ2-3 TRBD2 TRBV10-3 TGTGCCACCAGAGCGGGAGGGAGTGCAGATACGCAGTATTTT CATRAGGSADTQYF
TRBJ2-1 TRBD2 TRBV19 TGTGCCAGTACCGCTAGCGGGAGGGCTACAGGTGAGCAGTTCTTC CASTASGRATGEQFF
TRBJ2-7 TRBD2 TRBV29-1 TGCAGCGGATTAGCGGGAGTCGAGCAGTACTTC CSGLAGVEQYF
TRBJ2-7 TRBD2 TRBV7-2 TGTGCCAGCAGCCCAGTGGCGGGAGGGCCCCACGAGCAGTACTTC CASSPVAGGPHEQYF
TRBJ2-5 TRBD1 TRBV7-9 TGTGCCAGCAGCTTAGCCAGGACAGGGAACCAAGAGACCCAGTACTTC CASSLARTGNQETQYF